The source of this T cell receptor (beta chain) is a study of blood T cells in healthy people across ages. General observations from the study: There was no known CMV status for donors, so expanded clonotype changes were possibly confounded. Diversity of TCR beta per million T cells declined in a roughly linear way with age. Unsorted PBMCs prevented conclusive naive versus antigen-experienced comparison.

With each sample, at least 5 micrograms of total RNA were extracted. The germline CDR1 and CDR2 sequences are SGDLS and YYNGEE. V was pared by 0 bases and J by 5 bases, with 7 bases of the junction left unmatched. The CDR3 sequence is 16 residues long. Then a second PCR, running about 7 to 11 cycles, was carried out with a sample-barcoded 5' primer and a J-beta primer mix. One entry per CDR3 protein results from TCRdb running MiXCR on the 5' RACE reads. The sample holds roughly 1,500,000 distinct CDR3 sequences; 42% are singletons and the top ten take roughly 7.9%. As regards this clonotype: As yet, its antigen is unknown.

The sequencing input was blood. The TCR was taken from a woman aged 18-29 years in good health. This chain joins TRBV9 and TRBJ2-2, with 7 nucleotides matching TRBD1. CDR3 nucleotides: TGTGCCAGCAGCGTAGTGGGGACAGACTCAACCGGGGAGCTGTTTTTT. It is translated as CASSVVGTDSTGELFF. Full variable domain (outside the CDR3, taken from reference TRBV9 and TRBJ2-2): DSGVTQTPKHLITATGQRVTLRCSPRSGDLSVYWYQQSLDQGLQFLIQYYNGEERAKGNILERFSAQQFPDLHSELNLSSLELGDSALYFCASSVVGTDSTGELFFGEGSRLTVL.